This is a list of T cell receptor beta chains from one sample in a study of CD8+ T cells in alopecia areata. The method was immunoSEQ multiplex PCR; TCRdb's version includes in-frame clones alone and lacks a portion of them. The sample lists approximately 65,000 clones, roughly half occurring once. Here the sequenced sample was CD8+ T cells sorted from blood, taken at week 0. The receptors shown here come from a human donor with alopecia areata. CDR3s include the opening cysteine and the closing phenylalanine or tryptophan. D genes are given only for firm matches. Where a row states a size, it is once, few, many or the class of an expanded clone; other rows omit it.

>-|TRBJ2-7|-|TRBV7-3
TGTGCCAGCAGCCGGAGAGCACCCAGCGGGACAACCTACGAGCAGTACTTC
CASSRRAPSGTTYEQYF
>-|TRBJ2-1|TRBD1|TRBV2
TGTGCCACTGGGACAGGGAACAATGAGCAGTTCTTC
CATGTGNNEQFF
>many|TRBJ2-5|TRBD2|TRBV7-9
TGTGCCAGCAGCTTAGCGGCTAGCGGAGAGACCCAGTACTTC
CASSLAASGETQYF
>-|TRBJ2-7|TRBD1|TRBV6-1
TGTGCCACTCGGGACAGCCTACCCTACGAGCAGTACTTC
CATRDSLPYEQYF
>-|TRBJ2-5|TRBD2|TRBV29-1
TGCAGCGTTGAACGGGGGGGACAAGAGACCCAGTACTTC
CSVERGGQETQYF
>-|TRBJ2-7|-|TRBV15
TGTGCCACCAGGGCCTATAGCGGACCCTACGAGCAGTACTTC
CATRAYSGPYEQYF
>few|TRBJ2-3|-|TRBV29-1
TGCAGCGTTGAAGATCGTATGGAGGGGCCCCTAGGGGCAGATACGCAGTATTTT
CSVEDRMEGPLGADTQYF
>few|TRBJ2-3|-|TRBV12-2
TGTGCCAGCAGTCCCACCGTGCTTGCTGGTGATACGCAGTATTTT
CASSPTVLAGDTQYF
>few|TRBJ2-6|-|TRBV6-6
TGTGCCAGCAGTTCACATGCCGTGGGGGCCAACGTCCTGACTTTC
CASSSHAVGANVLTF
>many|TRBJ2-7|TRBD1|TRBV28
TGTGCCAGCAGTGTGGCGGGGACAGGGCCCTACGAGCAGTACTTC
CASSVAGTGPYEQYF
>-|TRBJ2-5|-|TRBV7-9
TGTGCCAGCAGCGACCGGGACTTGGAGACCCAGTACTTC
CASSDRDLETQYF
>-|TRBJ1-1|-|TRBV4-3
TGCGCCAGCAGCCAAGGCAGGCTCTCTGAAGCTTTCTTT
CASSQGRLSEAFF
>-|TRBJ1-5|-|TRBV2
TGTGCCAGCGGGAAGGGGATTGATCAGCCCCAGCATTTT
CASGKGIDQPQHF
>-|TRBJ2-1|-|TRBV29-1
TGCACGGGACACCCTCTGGGGAGCTCCTACAATGAGCAGTTCTTC
CTGHPLGSSYNEQFF
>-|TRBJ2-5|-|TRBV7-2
TGTGCCAGCAGCTCTTACGGGCCGGGAGCTGGAGAGACCCAGTACTTC
CASSSYGPGAGETQYF
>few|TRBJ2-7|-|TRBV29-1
TGCAGCGCTGGACAGAGATACGAGCAGTACTTC
CSAGQRYEQYF
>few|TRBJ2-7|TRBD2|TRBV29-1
TGCAGCGTTGAAGGACTAGCGGGGACCTACGAGCAGTACTTC
CSVEGLAGTYEQYF
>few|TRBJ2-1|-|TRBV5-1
TGCGCCAGCAGCTTGGTTTCGGCAGCCTACAATGAGCAGTTCTTC
CASSLVSAAYNEQFF